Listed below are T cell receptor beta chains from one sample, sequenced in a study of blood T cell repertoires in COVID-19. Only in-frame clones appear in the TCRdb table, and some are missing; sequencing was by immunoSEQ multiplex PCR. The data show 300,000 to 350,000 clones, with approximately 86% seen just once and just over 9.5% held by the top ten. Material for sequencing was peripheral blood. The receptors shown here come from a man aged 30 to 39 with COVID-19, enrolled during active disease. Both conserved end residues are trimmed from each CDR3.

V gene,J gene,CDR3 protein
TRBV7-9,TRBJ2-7,ASSSGSNEQY
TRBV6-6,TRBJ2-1,ASSHEGIEQF
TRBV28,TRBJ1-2,ASTPSPQNYGYT
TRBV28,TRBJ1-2,ASSLGGGELGTYGYT
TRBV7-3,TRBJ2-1,ASSSAGLAAFTEQF
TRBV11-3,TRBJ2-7,ASSFLAGGEQY
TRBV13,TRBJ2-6,ASSPSGITGANVLT
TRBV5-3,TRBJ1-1,ARSFGAYTMNTEAF
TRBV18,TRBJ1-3,ASSPREGLDGNTIY
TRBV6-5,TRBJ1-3,ASRAGGRSGNTIY
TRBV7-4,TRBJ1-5,ASNNTRTDQPQH
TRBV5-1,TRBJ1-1,ASSSGTAYNTEAF
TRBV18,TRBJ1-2,ASSPPTDSYGYT
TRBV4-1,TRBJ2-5,ASSQDRGTGGQETQY
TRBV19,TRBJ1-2,ASSIGRGGRYGYT
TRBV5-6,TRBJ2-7,ASSKPGLGTYEQY
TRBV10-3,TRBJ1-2,AISESPLRQGLDGYT
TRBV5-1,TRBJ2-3,ASSLITSGLSTDTQY
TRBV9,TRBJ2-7,ASSRQTSGSEYEQY
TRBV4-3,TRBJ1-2,ASSRGQGDGYT
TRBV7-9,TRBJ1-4,ASIALGEKLF
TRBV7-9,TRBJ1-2,ASSPSGGSYGYT
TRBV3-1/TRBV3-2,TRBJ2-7,ASSPVGSGSISTEQY
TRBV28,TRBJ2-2,ASTRQDLSGELF
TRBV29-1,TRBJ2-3,SVEDQARSTDTQY
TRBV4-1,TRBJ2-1,ASSQDFGETSYNEQF
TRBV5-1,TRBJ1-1,ASSFQTGENTEAF
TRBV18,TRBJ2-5,ASSPNRDLGQGETQY
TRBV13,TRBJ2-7,ASSLVARNSEQY
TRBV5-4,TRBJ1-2,ASSLGGQIYGYT
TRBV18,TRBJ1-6,ASSPLQGVVGSPLH
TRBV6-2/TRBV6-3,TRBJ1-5,ASSYGTGILRSNQPQH
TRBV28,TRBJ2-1,ASSDLAGNYNEQF
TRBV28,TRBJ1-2,ASSFPGGYT
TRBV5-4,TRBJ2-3,ASRPRGGSTDTQY
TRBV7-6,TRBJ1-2,ASSLKSGYT
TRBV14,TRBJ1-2,ASSSVLSGGYT
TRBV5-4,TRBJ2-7,ASSFGPTGKNEQY
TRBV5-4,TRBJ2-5,ASRALGGGETQY
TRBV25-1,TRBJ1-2,ASSDPFTHTTNYGYT